The rows below give T cell receptor beta chains drawn from one sample of a study of control samples from healthy donors and cancer patients. Only in-frame clones appear in the TCRdb table, and some are missing; sequencing was by immunoSEQ multiplex PCR. In the table there are roughly 400,000 clones, around 90% of which are singletons. Sequencing input: PBMCs. These receptors were obtained from a middle-aged man with head and neck cancer. Both conserved end residues are part of each CDR3. The order of the fields is D gene, clone size, V gene, J gene, CDR3 DNA, CDR3 protein. The D gene is left open where the match is weak. Rows give clone size only sometimes, using once, few, many, or a class for an expanded clone.

NA	NA	TRBV30	TRBJ1-2	TGTGCCTGGAGTCCGGGGGGGCCGGGGGGCTACACCTTC	CAWSPGGPGGYTF
NA	NA	TRBV6-5	TRBJ2-5	TGTGCCAGCAGTCCCCCAGCGATCCAAGAGACCCAGTACTTC	CASSPPAIQETQYF
NA	few	TRBV5-1	TRBJ2-7	TGCGCCAGCAGCTGGTCCGACAGCTACGAGCAGTACTTC	CASSWSDSYEQYF
NA	NA	TRBV6-2/TRBV6-3	TRBJ1-1	TGTGCCAGCAGTTACCAGAGGGGGATTTTTTCTGAAGCTTTCTTT	CASSYQRGIFSEAFF
TRBD2	NA	TRBV4-1	TRBJ2-5	TGCGCCAGCAGCCAAGGTAGTCTTGCGGGAGCTGCGGAGACCCAGTACTTC	CASSQGSLAGAAETQYF
NA	NA	TRBV30	TRBJ1-5	TGTGCCTCGAGGACGGGGCGAGCGGATCAGCCCCAGCATTTT	CASRTGRADQPQHF
TRBD1	NA	TRBV7-8	TRBJ2-5	TGTGCCAGCACCACCAGACAGGGGGCTCGAGAGACCCAGTACTTC	CASTTRQGARETQYF
NA	NA	TRBV6-5	TRBJ1-6	TGTGCCAGCAGTTACGGCAGTAATTCACCCCTCCACTTT	CASSYGSNSPLHF
NA	NA	TRBV27	TRBJ2-7	TGTGCCAGCAGTGATGGACAGTTCTACGAGCAGTACTTC	CASSDGQFYEQYF
NA	NA	TRBV28	TRBJ1-2	TGTGCCAGCAGACTAGCGGGGGCAGCCGTCGGCTACACCTTC	CASRLAGAAVGYTF
TRBD1	NA	TRBV2	TRBJ1-5	TGTGCCAGCGGACAGGGTTCTGGTCAGCCCCAGCATTTT	CASGQGSGQPQHF
TRBD2	NA	TRBV2	TRBJ2-3	TGTGCCAGCAGCGTGTCGGGGGGTACAGATACGCAGTATTTT	CASSVSGGTDTQYF
TRBD1	once	TRBV18	TRBJ2-1	TGTGCCAGCTCACCAACTCCGGGACAGGGGGCCTCCAATGAGCAGTTCTTC	CASSPTPGQGASNEQFF
NA	NA	TRBV28	TRBJ2-7	TGTGCCAGCAGTCCCTGGACTGAGACCTACGAGCAGTACTTC	CASSPWTETYEQYF
TRBD2	NA	TRBV4-3	TRBJ2-1	TGCGCCAGCAGCCAAGGGGACGGAGCGGGGGTCAATGAGCAGTTCTTC	CASSQGDGAGVNEQFF